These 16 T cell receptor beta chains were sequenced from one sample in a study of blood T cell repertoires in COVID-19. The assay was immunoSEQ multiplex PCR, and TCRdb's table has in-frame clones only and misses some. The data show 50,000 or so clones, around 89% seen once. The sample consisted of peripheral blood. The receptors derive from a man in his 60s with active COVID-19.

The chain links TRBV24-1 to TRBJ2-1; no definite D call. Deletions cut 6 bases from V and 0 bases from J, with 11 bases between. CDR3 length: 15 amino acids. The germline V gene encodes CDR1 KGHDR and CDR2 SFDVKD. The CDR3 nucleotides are TGTGCCACCAGTACAAGACAAAGCTCCTACAATGAGCAGTTCTTC. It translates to CATSTRQSSYNEQFF.

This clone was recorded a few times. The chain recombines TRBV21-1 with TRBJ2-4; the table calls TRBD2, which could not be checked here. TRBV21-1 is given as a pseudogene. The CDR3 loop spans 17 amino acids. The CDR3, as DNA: TGTGCCAGCAGCAAATGTGGCGGGAGTGGGGCCAAAAACATTCAGTACTTC. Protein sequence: CASSKCGGSGAKNIQYF.

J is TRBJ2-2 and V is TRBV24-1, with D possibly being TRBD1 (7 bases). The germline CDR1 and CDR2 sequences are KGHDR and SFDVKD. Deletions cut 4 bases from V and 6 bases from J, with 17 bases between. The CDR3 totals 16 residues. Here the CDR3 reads CATSDPGLQGAGELFF. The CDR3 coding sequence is TGTGCCACCAGTGACCCGGGACTTCAGGGGGCCGGGGAGCTGTTTTTT.

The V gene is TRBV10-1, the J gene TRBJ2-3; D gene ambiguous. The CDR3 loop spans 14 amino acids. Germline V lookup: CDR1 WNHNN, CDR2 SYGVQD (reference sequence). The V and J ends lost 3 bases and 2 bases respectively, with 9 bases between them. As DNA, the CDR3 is TGCGCCAGCAGTGACAGCAGGATCACAGATACGCAGTATTTT. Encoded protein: CASSDSRITDTQYF.

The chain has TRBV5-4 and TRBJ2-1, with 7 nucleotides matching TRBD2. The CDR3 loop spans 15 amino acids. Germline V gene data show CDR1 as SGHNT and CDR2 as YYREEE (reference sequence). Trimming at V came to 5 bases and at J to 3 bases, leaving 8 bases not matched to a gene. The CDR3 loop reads CASSQLAENYNEQFF. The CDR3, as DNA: TGTGCCAGCAGTCAGCTAGCGGAAAACTACAATGAGCAGTTCTTC.

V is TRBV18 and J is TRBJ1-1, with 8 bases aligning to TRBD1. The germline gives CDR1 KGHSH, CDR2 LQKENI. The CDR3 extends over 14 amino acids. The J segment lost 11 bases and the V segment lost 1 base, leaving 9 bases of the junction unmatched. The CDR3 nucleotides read TGTGCCAGCTCACCACTTCCACAGGGGGTGGACGCTTTCTTT. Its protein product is CASSPLPQGVDAFF.

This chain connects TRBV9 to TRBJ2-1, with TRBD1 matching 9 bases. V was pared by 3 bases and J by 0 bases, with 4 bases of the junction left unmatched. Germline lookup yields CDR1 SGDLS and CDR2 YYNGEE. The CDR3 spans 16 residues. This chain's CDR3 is CASSGGTGNSYNEQFF. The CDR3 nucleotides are TGTGCCAGCAGCGGGGGGACAGGGAACTCCTACAATGAGCAGTTCTTC.

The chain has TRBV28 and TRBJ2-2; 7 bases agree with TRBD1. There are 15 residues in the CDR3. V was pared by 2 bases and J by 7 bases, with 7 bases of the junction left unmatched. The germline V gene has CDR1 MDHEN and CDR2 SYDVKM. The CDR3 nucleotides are TGTGCCAGCAGTTTACAGGGACAGTTGGGCGGGGAGCTGTTTTTT. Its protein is CASSLQGQLGGELFF.

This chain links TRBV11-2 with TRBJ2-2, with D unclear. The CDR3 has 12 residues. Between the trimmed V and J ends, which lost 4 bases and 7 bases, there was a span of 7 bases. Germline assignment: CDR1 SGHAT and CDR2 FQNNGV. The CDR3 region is CASSSGVGELFF. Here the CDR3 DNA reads TGTGCCAGCAGCTCAGGTGTCGGGGAGCTGTTTTTT.

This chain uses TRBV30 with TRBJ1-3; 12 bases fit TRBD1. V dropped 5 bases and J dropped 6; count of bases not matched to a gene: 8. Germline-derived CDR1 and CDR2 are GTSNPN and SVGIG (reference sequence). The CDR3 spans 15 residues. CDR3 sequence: CAWARDRGLANTIYF. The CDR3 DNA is TGTGCCTGGGCAAGGGACAGGGGGCTGGCAAACACCATATATTTT.

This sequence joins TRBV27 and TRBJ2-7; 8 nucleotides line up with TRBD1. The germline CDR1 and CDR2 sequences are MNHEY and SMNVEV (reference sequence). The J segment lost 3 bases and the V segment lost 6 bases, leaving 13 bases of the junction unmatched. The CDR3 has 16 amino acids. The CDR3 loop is CASSHTGTGLYYEQYF. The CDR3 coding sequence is TGTGCCAGCAGCCACACCGGGACAGGTTTATACTACGAGCAGTACTTC.

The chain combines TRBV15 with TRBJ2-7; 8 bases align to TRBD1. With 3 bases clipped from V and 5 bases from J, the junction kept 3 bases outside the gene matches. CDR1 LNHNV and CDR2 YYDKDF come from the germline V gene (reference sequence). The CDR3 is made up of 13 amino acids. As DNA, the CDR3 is TGTGCCACCAGCAGCCGACAGGGGAACGAGCAGTACTTC. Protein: CATSSRQGNEQYF. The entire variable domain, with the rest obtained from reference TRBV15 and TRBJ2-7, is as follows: DAMVIQNPRYQVTQFGKPVTLSCSQTLNHNVMYWYQQKSSQAPKLLFHYYDKDFNNEADTPDNFQSRRPNTSFCFLDIRSPGLGDTAMYLCATSSRQGNEQYFGPGTRLTVT.

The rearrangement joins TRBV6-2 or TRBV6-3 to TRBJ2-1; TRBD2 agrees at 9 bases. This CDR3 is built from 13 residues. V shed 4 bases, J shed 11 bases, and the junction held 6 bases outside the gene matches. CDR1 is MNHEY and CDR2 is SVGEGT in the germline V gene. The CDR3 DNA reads TGTGCCAGCAGTTGGGGGCTAGCGGGGAAGCAGTTCTTC. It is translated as CASSWGLAGKQFF.

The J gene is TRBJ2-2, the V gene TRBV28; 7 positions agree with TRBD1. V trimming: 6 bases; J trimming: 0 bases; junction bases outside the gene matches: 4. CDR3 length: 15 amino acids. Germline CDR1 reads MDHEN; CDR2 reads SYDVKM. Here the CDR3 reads CASRGTATNTGELFF. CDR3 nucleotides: TGTGCCAGCAGGGGGACAGCGACGAACACCGGGGAGCTGTTTTTT.

CDR3 bases: TGTGCCAGCAGCGCAGCGGCAGGACTACCTTACGAGCAGTACTTC. It encodes CASSAAAGLPYEQYF. The V call is TRBV2, the J call TRBJ2-7; D might be TRBD2 (6 bases). There are 15 residues in the CDR3. Between the trimmed V and J ends, which lost 6 bases and 4 bases, there was a span of 19 bases. Germline lookup yields CDR1 SNHLY and CDR2 FYNNEI.

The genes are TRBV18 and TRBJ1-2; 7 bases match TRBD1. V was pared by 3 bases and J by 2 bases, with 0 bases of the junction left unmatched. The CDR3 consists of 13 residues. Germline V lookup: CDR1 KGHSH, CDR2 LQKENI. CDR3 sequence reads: CASSPTGNYGYTF. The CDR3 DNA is TGTGCCAGCTCACCGACAGGGAACTATGGCTACACCTTC. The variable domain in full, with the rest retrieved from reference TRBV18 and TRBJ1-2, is NAGVMQNPRHLVRRRGQEARLRCSPMKGHSHVYWYRQLPEEGLKFMVYLQKENIIDESGMPKERFSAEFPKEGPSILRIQQVVRGDSAAYFCASSPTGNYGYTFGSGTRLTVV.